The subject of this entry is one TCR beta chain. Its specificity is not known. This sample is part of a study of human T cells and chemical hapten exposure. Turning to the study itself: Skin of the upper inner arm, around 2 cm by around 2 cm, received 2% DPC for sensitization. Study results and caveats: Versus controls, expanded TCRs had significantly more large CDR3 similarity clusters.

Individual cDNA molecules each carried unique molecular identifiers attached by the library. TCRdb called the RACE reads again in MiXCR, with one record for every CDR3 protein. The sample includes some 250,000 distinct CDR3 sequences, 7.7% of them seen just once. CDR3 size: 14 residues. Germline V gene sequence: CDR1 SGHAT, CDR2 FQNNGV. Trimming removed 0 bases from V and 1 base from J, with 6 bases in between. Stated time point: pre-sensitization, week 0. The treatment: therapeutic diphenylcyclopropenone sensitization with weekly scalp DPC. The sequence was collected from a man younger than 30 with alopecia areata. Some clones in this sample may be carry-over from other donors' samples. The V call is TRBV11-2, the J call TRBJ2-5; D not resolved. The sample consisted of whole blood, taken in connection with sensitization to the hapten diphenylcyclopropenone (DPC). For the CDR3, the DNA is TGTGCCAGCAGCTTAGATATAGGCCAAGAGACCCAGTACTTC. This gives the protein CASSLDIGQETQYF.